The TCR beta chain described here comes from a study of regulatory T cells in long-lasting Graves disease. Trimming removed 0 bases from V and 5 bases from J, with 10 bases in between. The CDR3 totals 14 residues. Libraries of TCR beta came from iRepertoire HTBI primers plus Arm-PCR of CDR3 regions. TCRdb re-derived calls from the multiplex PCR reads in MiXCR, one entry per CDR3 protein. The data show about 470,000 distinct CDR3 sequences, with around 15% seen just once and 12% held by the top ten. Study results and caveats: Clonotypes that were public and shared totalled 2,500 to 3,500 in persistent patients versus around 970 in new patients. Owing to a sample size that was small, accuracy may have been reduced.

Note on this clonotype: As yet, its antigen is unknown.

Time point in this sample: newly diagnosed GD, antithyroid drugs for less than 3 months. The TCR library used RNA extracted from PBMCs. Roughly 9.5-milliliter peripheral blood samples went into EDTA tubes. This sample was shared with a second study, whose subject was T cells in Graves' hyperthyroidism and ophthalmopathy. That work contributes: Graves' hyperthyroidism showing no ophthalmopathy progression within 18 months was considered stable.

J is TRBJ2-5 and V is TRBV12-3 or TRBV12-4; tentatively, D is TRBD1 or TRBD2 (5 bases each). Sequencing was performed on peripheral blood mononuclear cells (PBMCs), taken at new diagnosis, from a patient treated with antithyroid drugs. The source of this sequence is a man aged 35-49 years with Graves disease. CDR3 sequence: CASSLAGPGETQYF. The CDR3, as DNA: TGTGCCAGCAGTTTAGCGGGACCCGGGGAGACCCAGTACTTC.